This T cell receptor beta chain derives from a study of long-term antiretroviral therapy in people with HIV. Whole-study results and caveats: Clones that had undergone expansion before ART dominated the repertoire at all time points. ART was followed by higher diversity that remained below transplant donor controls.

Samples were assayed with immunoSEQ v3.0 at survey level. This table comes from immunoSEQ multiplex PCR, and its TCRdb copy is limited to in-frame clones, with some not included. The sample lists 20,000 to 25,000 clones, roughly 86% seen once, with roughly 4.8% in the top ten. The V gene end was trimmed by 4 bases and the J gene end by 2 bases; junction bases not matched to a gene: 8. The germline CDR1 and CDR2 sequences are KGHSH and LQKENI. This CDR3 region has 18 residues. On this clone: Its antigen is undetermined.

From each donor, at least one pre-ART PBMC sample and at least two post-ART PBMC samples were obtained. This receptor was identified in a man in his sixties with HIV. The sample in question was unsorted PBMCs, obtained 1.3 years after starting antiretroviral therapy. The V gene is TRBV18, the J gene TRBJ2-1, with 13 bases aligning to TRBD2. The CDR3 bases are TGTGCCAGCTCACTGAACCTCGGACTAGCGGGGGCCTACAATGAGCAGTTCTTC. Protein product: CASSLNLGLAGAYNEQFF.